Following are 13 T cell receptor beta chains from one sample sequenced in a study of shared clonotypes between healthy human individuals. The repertoire was sequenced with immunoSEQ multiplex PCR; TCRdb's copy has only in-frame clones and lacks some. The table has more than 400,000 clones, almost 80% seen once. Sequencing was done on a sample of PBMCs. The receptors derive from a woman in her 40s in good health. Some clones in this sample may be carry-over from other donors' samples.

J is TRBJ2-6 and V is TRBV11-2; D is uncertain. The CDR3 has 17 amino acids. V was trimmed by 5 bases and J by 5 bases, leaving 19 bases between them. Germline V CDR1 and CDR2: SGHAT, FQNNGV. Written as DNA, the CDR3 is TGTGCCAGCAGCGCTAGGAAGCAACAAAGTCGGGCCAACGTCCTGACTTTC. Protein product: CASSARKQQSRANVLTF.

The chain uses TRBV28 and TRBJ2-4, with D perhaps matching TRBD1 (6 bases). Germline V gene lookup returns CDR1 MDHEN and CDR2 SYDVKM. V lost 2 bases and J 5 bases, leaving 10 bases between the germline ends. The CDR3 sequence is 14 residues long. In nucleotides, the CDR3 is TGTGCCAGCAGTTTAGTCAGGGGACAAAACATTCAGTACTTC. Amino acids: CASSLVRGQNIQYF.

This chain links TRBV18 with TRBJ2-3, with no clear D. This CDR3 comprises 12 residues. Per the germline V gene, CDR1 is KGHSH and CDR2 is LQKENI. Trimming removed 4 bases at V and 2 bases at J, with 4 bases between. The CDR3: CASSQNTDTQYF. The CDR3 DNA reads as TGTGCCAGCTCACAGAACACAGATACGCAGTATTTT.

The chain couples TRBV19 to TRBJ1-1; possibly TRBD1 for D (5 bases). From germline, CDR1 is LNHDA and CDR2 SQIVND (reference sequence). Deletions cut 1 base from V and 8 bases from J, with 14 bases between. This CDR3 has 14 amino acids. DNA of the CDR3: TGTGCCAGTAGTATAGTAGGGGACCGCCTCGAAGCTTTCTTT. Encoded protein: CASSIVGDRLEAFF. The whole variable domain, remainder taken from reference TRBV19 and TRBJ1-1, is DGGITQSPKYLFRKEGQNVTLSCEQNLNHDAMYWYRQDPGQGLRLIYYSQIVNDFQKGDIAEGYSVSREKKESFPLTVTSAQKNPTAFYLCASSIVGDRLEAFFGQGTRLTVV.

The genes are TRBV28 and TRBJ2-7, with a weak D call TRBD1 (6 bases). The length of the CDR3 is 14 residues. Germline assignment: CDR1 MDHEN and CDR2 SYDVKM. The V end lost 7 bases, the J end lost 2 bases, and 15 bases lay between the germline ends. CDR3 nucleotides: TGTGCCAGCACCACGGTGGGGGCACCCTACGAGCAGTACTTC. It yields the protein CASTTVGAPYEQYF.

This clone has a count of ten or more. This chain uses TRBV2 with TRBJ1-4; no reliable D call. This CDR3 has 15 residues. The V and J ends lost 6 bases and 3 bases respectively, with 14 bases between them. Germline CDR1 reads SNHLY; CDR2 reads FYNNEI. CDR3 nucleotides: TGTGCCAGCAGGATCCGGCGTACGGCTAATGAAAAACTGTTTTTT. Its protein is CASRIRRTANEKLFF.

This sequence joins TRBV4-2 and TRBJ2-7; D might be TRBD1 or TRBD2, each matching 5 bases. Trimming stripped 4 bases from V and 12 bases from J, with 19 bases between. The CDR3 extends over 13 amino acids. Germline V lookup: CDR1 LGHNA, CDR2 YNFKEQ. The CDR3 loop is CASSPRGMGSTYF. The CDR3 DNA sequence: TGTGCCAGCAGCCCAAGGGGAATGGGGAGTACGTACTTC.

The chain carries TRBV4-1 and TRBJ2-3, with D possibly being TRBD2 (6 bases). This CDR3 is 16 amino acids long. The germline V gene encodes CDR1 MGHRA and CDR2 YSYEKL. V gave up 1 base and J gave up 3 bases, with 14 bases separating them. The CDR3 DNA sequence: TGCGCCAGCAGCCAAGTATTGGCGGGAATAACAGATACGCAGTATTTT. Residues: CASSQVLAGITDTQYF.

The chain has TRBV30 and TRBJ2-7; D may be TRBD1 or TRBD2 (5 bases each). The CDR3 is made up of 13 amino acids. The ends were cut back, 4 bases at V and 4 bases at J, with 14 bases in the middle. Looked up from germline, CDR1 is GTSNPN and CDR2 is SVGIG (reference sequence). The CDR3 nucleotides are TGTGCCTGGACTGGGACCGAGAGATACGAGCAGTACTTC. Encoded protein: CAWTGTERYEQYF.

The gene calls are TRBV7-2 and TRBJ2-1; TRBD2 matches at 12 bases. V trimming: 5 bases; J trimming: 2 bases; junction bases outside the gene matches: 4. This CDR3 has 16 amino acids. Germline values: CDR1 SGHTA, CDR2 FQGNSA. The CDR3 spells CASSQLAGGTYNEQFF. CDR3 coding DNA: TGTGCCAGCAGCCAACTAGCGGGAGGAACCTACAATGAGCAGTTCTTC.

This chain links TRBV7-3 with TRBJ2-1; the match to TRBD2 covers 7 bases. The V and J ends lost 4 bases and 4 bases, in that order; junction bases with no gene match: 13. The CDR3 runs 17 residues. Germline V gives CDR1 SGHTA, CDR2 FQGTGA. CDR3 sequence: CASSSLAGRELYNEQFF. The CDR3 DNA sequence: TGTGCCAGCAGCTCCCTGGCCGGGCGGGAGTTGTACAATGAGCAGTTCTTC.

V is TRBV4-2 and J is TRBJ1-2, with TRBD1 identical over 8 bases. V was pared by 8 bases and J by 4 bases, with 12 bases of the junction left unmatched. This CDR3 region has 15 residues. From germline, CDR1 is LGHNA and CDR2 YNFKEQ. The CDR3 sequence: CASRRDRSTTYGYTF. In DNA, the CDR3 is TGTGCCAGCCGCCGGGACAGGTCTACCACCTATGGCTACACCTTC.

The chain joins TRBV5-8 to TRBJ1-2; D is uncertain. The CDR3 contains 13 residues. V shed 4 bases and J shed 2 bases, with 9 bases lying between them. Germline loops: CDR1 SGHTS, CDR2 YDEGEE. CDR3 residues: CASSHGKNYGYTF. The CDR3 DNA reads as TGTGCCAGCAGCCACGGAAAGAACTATGGCTACACCTTC.